The 7 T cell receptor beta chains below come from one sample, sequenced in a study of blood T cell repertoires in COVID-19. Here immunoSEQ multiplex PCR was the method, and the copy in TCRdb shows in-frame clones only, minus some. The sample yields about 190,000 clones, 84% seen once. The sequencing sample was made of PBMCs or T cells enriched from blood (not recorded which). These receptors were taken from a woman younger than 45 who had recovered from COVID-19.

The V and J genes are TRBV24-1 and TRBJ2-3, with 12 bases aligning to TRBD2. The CDR3 totals 16 residues. With 2 bases clipped from V and 1 base from J, the junction kept 0 bases outside the gene matches. Germline CDR1 reads KGHDR; CDR2 reads SFDVKD. The CDR3 spells CATSDWTSGGTDTQYF. Written as DNA, the CDR3 is TGTGCCACCAGTGATTGGACTAGCGGGGGCACAGATACGCAGTATTTT.

The V call is TRBV5-4, the J call TRBJ2-3, with TRBD2 as a possible D gene (7 bases). Germline loops: CDR1 SGHNT, CDR2 YYREEE (reference sequence). V shed 3 bases and J shed 6 bases, with 17 bases lying between them. There are 15 residues in the CDR3. In nucleotides, the CDR3 is TGTGCCAGCAGCTCGGGCGGGGGCCGGCGGGATACGCAGTATTTT. Encoded protein: CASSSGGGRRDTQYF.

V gene TRBV11-1 combines with J gene TRBJ2-1, with 8 positions matching TRBD2. The CDR3 extends over 15 amino acids. The germline gives CDR1 SGHAT, CDR2 FQDESV (reference sequence). V lost 4 bases to trimming and J lost 1 base; unmatched junction nucleotides: 3. The CDR3 sequence is CASSYQRESYNEQFF. As DNA, the CDR3 is TGTGCCAGCAGCTACCAGCGGGAGTCCTACAATGAGCAGTTCTTC.

This clone was found a few times. The J gene is TRBJ1-6, the V gene TRBV10-3; a possible D gene is TRBD1 (6 bases). Between the trimmed V and J ends, which lost 2 bases and 5 bases, there was a span of 16 bases. This CDR3 comprises 17 residues. Germline V CDR1 and CDR2: ENHRY, SYGVKD. In DNA, the CDR3 is TGTGCCATCAGTGAGATTGCTCGGACAGCCAATAATTCACCCCTCCACTTT. Encoded protein: CAISEIARTANNSPLHF.

The chain couples TRBV19 to TRBJ2-4, with D possibly matching TRBD2 (5 bases). The V gene's germline CDR1 is LNHDA and CDR2 SQIVND (reference sequence). The CDR3 runs to 14 residues. V lost 7 bases and J 3 bases, leaving 13 bases between the germline ends. CDR3: CASTSTGNKNIQYF. The CDR3 region has the DNA TGTGCCAGTACTTCGACGGGGAACAAAAACATTCAGTACTTC.

V gene TRBV5-1 combines with J gene TRBJ1-1; D is undetermined. Looked up from germline, CDR1 is SGHRS and CDR2 is YFSETQ. This CDR3 spans 15 amino acids. The V end was cut by 1 base, the J end by 4 bases, with 14 bases between. CDR3 sequence (DNA): TGCGCCAGCAGCTTGCAGGCCCGGGGTCGCACTGAAGCTTTCTTT. Its translation is CASSLQARGRTEAFF.

Concerning this clone itself: This same CDR3 is encoded by further DNA sequences in the sample. The rearrangement uses TRBV28 and TRBJ1-1; 8 positions agree with TRBD1. The CDR3 totals 13 residues. Germline lookup yields CDR1 MDHEN and CDR2 SYDVKM. V was pared by 5 bases and J by 4 bases, with 3 bases of the junction left unmatched. The CDR3 DNA follows: TGTGCCAGCAGTAGAGGACAGGGCACTGAAGCTTTCTTT. This translates into CASSRGQGTEAFF.